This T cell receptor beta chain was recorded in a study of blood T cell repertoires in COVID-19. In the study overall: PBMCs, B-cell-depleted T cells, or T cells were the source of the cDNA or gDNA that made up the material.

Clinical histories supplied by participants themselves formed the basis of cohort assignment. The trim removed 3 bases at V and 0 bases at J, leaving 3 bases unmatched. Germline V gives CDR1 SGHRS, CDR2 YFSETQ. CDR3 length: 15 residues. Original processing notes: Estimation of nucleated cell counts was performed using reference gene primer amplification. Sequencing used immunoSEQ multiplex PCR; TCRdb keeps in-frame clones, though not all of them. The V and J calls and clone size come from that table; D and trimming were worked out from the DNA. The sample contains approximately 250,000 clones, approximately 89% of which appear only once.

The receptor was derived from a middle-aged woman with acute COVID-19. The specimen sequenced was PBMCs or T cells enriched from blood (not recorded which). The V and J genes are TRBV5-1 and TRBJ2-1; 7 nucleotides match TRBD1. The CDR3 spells CASSWTGNSYNEQFF. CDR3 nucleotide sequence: TGCGCCAGCAGCTGGACAGGAAACTCCTACAATGAGCAGTTCTTC.